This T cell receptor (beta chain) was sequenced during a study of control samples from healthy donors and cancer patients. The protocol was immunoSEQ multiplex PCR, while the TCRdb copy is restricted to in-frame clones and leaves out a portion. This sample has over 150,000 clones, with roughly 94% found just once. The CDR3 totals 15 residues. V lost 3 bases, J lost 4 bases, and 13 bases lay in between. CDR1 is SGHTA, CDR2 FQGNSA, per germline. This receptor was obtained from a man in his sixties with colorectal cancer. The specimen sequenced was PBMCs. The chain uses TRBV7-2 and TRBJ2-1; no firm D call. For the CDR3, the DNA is TGTGCCAGCAGCTTCGAGCTCGGTACTTACAATGAGCAGTTCTTC. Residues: CASSFELGTYNEQFF.